These T cell receptor beta chains were read from a single sample in a study of Ad26.COV2.S vaccination and SARS-CoV-2 variants. The table came from immunoSEQ multiplex PCR; TCRdb's copy has only in-frame clones and leaves some out. The sample consists of about 350,000 clones, approximately 90% of them appearing once. This sample comprised peripheral blood, obtained in a trial of Ad26.COV2.S vaccine versus placebo. The source of these receptors is a person between 18 and 65 years old who received the Ad26.COV2.S COVID-19 vaccine or a placebo. Each CDR3 is given with its conserved first and last residue. Fields, in order: V gene, CDR3 length, D gene, clone size, J gene, CDR3 DNA, CDR3 protein. The D gene is left open where the match is weak. Clone size, where shown, is once, few, many, or a class for clones that have expanded.

v_gene: TRBV7-2
len: 16
d_gene: TRBD1
abundance: -
j_gene: TRBJ2-6
CDR3nt: TGTGCCAGCAGAACACAGGGGACCTCTGGGGCCAACGTCCTGACTTTC
CDR3aa: CASRTQGTSGANVLTF

v_gene: TRBV7-2
len: 14
d_gene: -
abundance: -
j_gene: TRBJ1-1
CDR3nt: TGTGCCAGCAGCTTACTCAGGGAGAACACTGAAGCTTTCTTT
CDR3aa: CASSLLRENTEAFF

v_gene: TRBV19
len: 15
d_gene: TRBD1
abundance: -
j_gene: TRBJ1-5
CDR3nt: TGTGCCAGTAGTACCGACAGGGATCGCAATCAGCCCCAGCATTTT
CDR3aa: CASSTDRDRNQPQHF

v_gene: TRBV15
len: 16
d_gene: TRBD2
abundance: -
j_gene: TRBJ2-7
CDR3nt: TGTGCCACCAGCAGAGATATGGGACTAGCGGGTTACGAGCAGTACTTC
CDR3aa: CATSRDMGLAGYEQYF

v_gene: TRBV11-2
len: 14
d_gene: -
abundance: -
j_gene: TRBJ1-4
CDR3nt: TGTGCCAGCAGCGCCTTAGGCTTAAATGAAAAACTGTTTTTT
CDR3aa: CASSALGLNEKLFF

v_gene: TRBV5-1
len: 15
d_gene: TRBD1
abundance: -
j_gene: TRBJ1-2
CDR3nt: TGCGCCAGCAGCCGACCGGGACAGTCAAACTATGGCTACACCTTC
CDR3aa: CASSRPGQSNYGYTF

v_gene: TRBV5-1
len: 15
d_gene: -
abundance: -
j_gene: TRBJ1-3
CDR3nt: TGCGCCAGCAGCCGTGTTTTTAGCTCTGGAAACACCATATATTTT
CDR3aa: CASSRVFSSGNTIYF

v_gene: TRBV19
len: 16
d_gene: TRBD2
abundance: -
j_gene: TRBJ2-1
CDR3nt: TGTGCCAGTAGTGCCGGGACTAGCGAGAACTACAATGAGCAGTTCTTC
CDR3aa: CASSAGTSENYNEQFF

v_gene: TRBV7-9
len: 13
d_gene: -
abundance: -
j_gene: TRBJ1-2
CDR3nt: TGTGCCAGCAGCCGCAGGGATAACTATGGCTACACCTTC
CDR3aa: CASSRRDNYGYTF

v_gene: TRBV5-6
len: 17
d_gene: TRBD1
abundance: -
j_gene: TRBJ2-5
CDR3nt: TGTGCCAGCAGCTTCCCTACCGGGACAGGGGGCCAAGAGACCCAGTACTTC
CDR3aa: CASSFPTGTGGQETQYF

v_gene: TRBV7-8
len: 15
d_gene: TRBD1
abundance: -
j_gene: TRBJ2-1
CDR3nt: TGTGCCAGCAGCTTCGACAGGGACTCCTACAATGAGCAGTTCTTC
CDR3aa: CASSFDRDSYNEQFF

v_gene: TRBV3-1/TRBV3-2
len: 13
d_gene: -
abundance: -
j_gene: TRBJ2-1
CDR3nt: TGTGCCAGCAGCCAAGCGGGGACTGAGGAGCAGTTCTTC
CDR3aa: CASSQAGTEEQFF

v_gene: TRBV18
len: 14
d_gene: -
abundance: -
j_gene: TRBJ1-4
CDR3nt: TGTGCCAGCTCACCCTTGAGAACTAATGAAAAACTGTTTTTT
CDR3aa: CASSPLRTNEKLFF

v_gene: TRBV7-9
len: 11
d_gene: -
abundance: few
j_gene: TRBJ1-4
CDR3nt: TGTGCCAGCAGCTCCCGATTTAAACTGTTTTTT
CDR3aa: CASSSRFKLFF

v_gene: TRBV5-8
len: 16
d_gene: TRBD1
abundance: -
j_gene: TRBJ1-5
CDR3nt: TGTGCCAGCAGCGCACCGGGACAGGGCCGCAATCAGCCCCAGCATTTT
CDR3aa: CASSAPGQGRNQPQHF

v_gene: TRBV27
len: 15
d_gene: TRBD1
abundance: -
j_gene: TRBJ1-2
CDR3nt: TGTGCCAGCAGTTTTTCGTATAGAACAGGGGGAGGCTACACCTTC
CDR3aa: CASSFSYRTGGGYTF

v_gene: TRBV5-6
len: 14
d_gene: -
abundance: -
j_gene: TRBJ2-5
CDR3nt: TGTGCCAGCAGCTTTTTGCGTTTCAGGGAGACCCAGTACTTC
CDR3aa: CASSFLRFRETQYF

v_gene: TRBV24-1
len: 17
d_gene: TRBD2
abundance: -
j_gene: TRBJ2-5
CDR3nt: TGTGCCACCAGTCCTCCGGGACTAGCGGGATCGGAAGAGACCCAGTACTTC
CDR3aa: CATSPPGLAGSEETQYF

v_gene: TRBV7-9
len: 14
d_gene: -
abundance: few
j_gene: TRBJ2-3
CDR3nt: TGTGCCAGCAGCTTAGTCGGGGGCCCAGATACGCAGTATTTT
CDR3aa: CASSLVGGPDTQYF

v_gene: TRBV5-1
len: 16
d_gene: TRBD1
abundance: -
j_gene: TRBJ1-2
CDR3nt: TGCGCCAGCAGCTTGGCCAGGAGGACAGGCAACTATGGCTACACCTTC
CDR3aa: CASSLARRTGNYGYTF

v_gene: TRBV14
len: 13
d_gene: -
abundance: -
j_gene: TRBJ1-1
CDR3nt: TGTGCCAGCAGCAGACAGGTGAACACTGAAGCTTTCTTT
CDR3aa: CASSRQVNTEAFF

v_gene: TRBV14
len: 14
d_gene: -
abundance: -
j_gene: TRBJ2-7
CDR3nt: TGTGCCAGCAGCCAATCTGCAGGTTGGCGCGAGCAGTACTTC
CDR3aa: CASSQSAGWREQYF

v_gene: TRBV28
len: 15
d_gene: TRBD1
abundance: -
j_gene: TRBJ2-3
CDR3nt: TGTGCCAGCAGTGGGACAGCGCTCTCTGCAGATACGCAGTATTTT
CDR3aa: CASSGTALSADTQYF

v_gene: TRBV4-1
len: 14
d_gene: -
abundance: -
j_gene: TRBJ2-2
CDR3nt: TGCGCCAGCAGCCAAGATATTATGGCCGGGGAGCTGTTTTTT
CDR3aa: CASSQDIMAGELFF

v_gene: TRBV2
len: 14
d_gene: -
abundance: -
j_gene: TRBJ1-4
CDR3nt: TGTGCCAGCATGCCGGGACAAGGGTTCGTAAAACTGTTTTTT
CDR3aa: CASMPGQGFVKLFF

v_gene: TRBV12-3/TRBV12-4
len: 13
d_gene: TRBD2
abundance: -
j_gene: TRBJ2-7
CDR3nt: TGTGCCAGCAGGTCTAGCGGGAGCCCGTTTTTGTACTTC
CDR3aa: CASRSSGSPFLYF

v_gene: TRBV29-1
len: 13
d_gene: TRBD2
abundance: -
j_gene: TRBJ2-2
CDR3nt: TGCAGCGTTGCGGGGGGGGCCACCGGGGAGCTGTTTTTT
CDR3aa: CSVAGGATGELFF

v_gene: TRBV6-1
len: 14
d_gene: -
abundance: -
j_gene: TRBJ1-4
CDR3nt: TGTGCCAGCAGTGAGCGGACCCCTAATGAAAAACTGTTTTTT
CDR3aa: CASSERTPNEKLFF

v_gene: TRBV2
len: 14
d_gene: TRBD1
abundance: -
j_gene: TRBJ1-2
CDR3nt: TGTGCCAGCATTTCGGACAGGGGGGCCTATGGCTACACCTTC
CDR3aa: CASISDRGAYGYTF

v_gene: TRBV9
len: 15
d_gene: -
abundance: -
j_gene: TRBJ2-7
CDR3nt: TGTGCCAGCAGCGTAGGGGACACGAGCTCCTACGAGCAGTACTTC
CDR3aa: CASSVGDTSSYEQYF

v_gene: TRBV7-8
len: 12
d_gene: -
abundance: -
j_gene: TRBJ1-5
CDR3nt: TGTGCCAGCAGCTTAGGGGGTCAGCCCCAGCATTTT
CDR3aa: CASSLGGQPQHF

v_gene: TRBV2
len: 15
d_gene: TRBD1
abundance: -
j_gene: TRBJ2-2
CDR3nt: TGTGCCAGCAGTGAAGGGACAGGGATCACCGGGGAGCTGTTTTTT
CDR3aa: CASSEGTGITGELFF

v_gene: TRBV5-4
len: 14
d_gene: -
abundance: -
j_gene: TRBJ1-1
CDR3nt: TGTGCCAGCAGCCTGGACCCGGACAAGGCGGTAGCTTTCTTT
CDR3aa: CASSLDPDKAVAFF

v_gene: TRBV5-1
len: 14
d_gene: TRBD2
abundance: -
j_gene: TRBJ2-1
CDR3nt: TGCGCCAGCAGCACCGGACTAGCGGGGGTCCCGCAGTTCTTC
CDR3aa: CASSTGLAGVPQFF

v_gene: TRBV19
len: 12
d_gene: -
abundance: -
j_gene: TRBJ1-6
CDR3nt: TGTGCCAGTAGTATAAGTGATTCACCCCTCCACTTT
CDR3aa: CASSISDSPLHF

v_gene: TRBV19
len: 13
d_gene: -
abundance: -
j_gene: TRBJ1-1
CDR3nt: TGTGCCAGTAGTATAACCAGGGACACTGAAGCTTTCTTT
CDR3aa: CASSITRDTEAFF

v_gene: TRBV5-6
len: 14
d_gene: -
abundance: -
j_gene: TRBJ2-2
CDR3nt: TGTGCCAGCAGCCTGCTTAATGTCCCCGGGGAGCTGTTTTTT
CDR3aa: CASSLLNVPGELFF

v_gene: TRBV7-2
len: 13
d_gene: -
abundance: -
j_gene: TRBJ2-1
CDR3nt: TGTGCCAGCAGCACAGGGTCGAACAATGAGCAGTTCTTC
CDR3aa: CASSTGSNNEQFF

v_gene: TRBV5-1
len: 16
d_gene: TRBD2
abundance: -
j_gene: TRBJ2-1
CDR3nt: TGCGCCAGCAGCTTGAGACTAGCGGGAGATGCCAATGAGCAGTTCTTC
CDR3aa: CASSLRLAGDANEQFF

v_gene: TRBV11-2
len: 13
d_gene: -
abundance: -
j_gene: TRBJ1-1
CDR3nt: TGTGCCAGCAGCTTGCCGGGACCCACTGAAGCTTTCTTT
CDR3aa: CASSLPGPTEAFF

v_gene: TRBV28
len: 14
d_gene: TRBD2
abundance: -
j_gene: TRBJ2-7
CDR3nt: TGTGCCAGCAGTTTACTAGCGGGAACCTACGAGCAGTACTTC
CDR3aa: CASSLLAGTYEQYF

v_gene: TRBV9
len: 15
d_gene: -
abundance: -
j_gene: TRBJ2-5
CDR3nt: TGTGCCAGCAGCGAGGGCGACAGGAATCAAGAGACCCAGTACTTC
CDR3aa: CASSEGDRNQETQYF

v_gene: TRBV11-2
len: 14
d_gene: TRBD1
abundance: -
j_gene: TRBJ2-3
CDR3nt: TGTGCCAGCACTTACAGGGGTAGCACAGATACGCAGTATTTT
CDR3aa: CASTYRGSTDTQYF